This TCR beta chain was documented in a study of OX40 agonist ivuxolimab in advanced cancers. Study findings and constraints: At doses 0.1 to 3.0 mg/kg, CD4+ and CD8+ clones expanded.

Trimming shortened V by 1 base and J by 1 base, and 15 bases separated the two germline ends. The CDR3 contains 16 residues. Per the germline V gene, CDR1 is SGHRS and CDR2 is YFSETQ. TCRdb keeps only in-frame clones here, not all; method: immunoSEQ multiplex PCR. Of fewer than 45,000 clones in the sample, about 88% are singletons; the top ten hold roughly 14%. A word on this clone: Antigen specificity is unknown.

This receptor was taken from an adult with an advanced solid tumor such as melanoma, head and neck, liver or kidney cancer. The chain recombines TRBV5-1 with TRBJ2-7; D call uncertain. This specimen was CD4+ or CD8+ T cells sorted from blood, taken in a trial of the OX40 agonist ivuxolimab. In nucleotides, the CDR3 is TGCGCCAGCAGCTTGTTGGACGCAGGTGGATCCTACGAGCAGTACTTC. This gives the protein CASSLLDAGGSYEQYF.